This T cell receptor beta chain was captured in a study of control samples from healthy donors and cancer patients. Sequencing used immunoSEQ multiplex PCR; TCRdb keeps in-frame clones, though not all of them. Of tens of thousands of clones in the sample, 75% to 90% were seen once. Sequenced input: blood. This sequence originates from a man between 65 and 85 years old in good health.

For the CDR3, the DNA is TGTGCCAGCAGCCAAGTATTCAGCGCTATAATGAACACTGAAGCTTTCTTT. It translates to CASSQVFSAIMNTEAFF. V usage is TRBV3-1 (or the pseudogene TRBV3-2) and J usage is TRBJ1-1; unclear D gene. The ends were cut back, 1 base at V and 0 bases at J, with 15 bases in the middle. This CDR3 comprises 17 residues. Germline loops: CDR1 LGHDT, CDR2 YNNKEL (reference sequence).